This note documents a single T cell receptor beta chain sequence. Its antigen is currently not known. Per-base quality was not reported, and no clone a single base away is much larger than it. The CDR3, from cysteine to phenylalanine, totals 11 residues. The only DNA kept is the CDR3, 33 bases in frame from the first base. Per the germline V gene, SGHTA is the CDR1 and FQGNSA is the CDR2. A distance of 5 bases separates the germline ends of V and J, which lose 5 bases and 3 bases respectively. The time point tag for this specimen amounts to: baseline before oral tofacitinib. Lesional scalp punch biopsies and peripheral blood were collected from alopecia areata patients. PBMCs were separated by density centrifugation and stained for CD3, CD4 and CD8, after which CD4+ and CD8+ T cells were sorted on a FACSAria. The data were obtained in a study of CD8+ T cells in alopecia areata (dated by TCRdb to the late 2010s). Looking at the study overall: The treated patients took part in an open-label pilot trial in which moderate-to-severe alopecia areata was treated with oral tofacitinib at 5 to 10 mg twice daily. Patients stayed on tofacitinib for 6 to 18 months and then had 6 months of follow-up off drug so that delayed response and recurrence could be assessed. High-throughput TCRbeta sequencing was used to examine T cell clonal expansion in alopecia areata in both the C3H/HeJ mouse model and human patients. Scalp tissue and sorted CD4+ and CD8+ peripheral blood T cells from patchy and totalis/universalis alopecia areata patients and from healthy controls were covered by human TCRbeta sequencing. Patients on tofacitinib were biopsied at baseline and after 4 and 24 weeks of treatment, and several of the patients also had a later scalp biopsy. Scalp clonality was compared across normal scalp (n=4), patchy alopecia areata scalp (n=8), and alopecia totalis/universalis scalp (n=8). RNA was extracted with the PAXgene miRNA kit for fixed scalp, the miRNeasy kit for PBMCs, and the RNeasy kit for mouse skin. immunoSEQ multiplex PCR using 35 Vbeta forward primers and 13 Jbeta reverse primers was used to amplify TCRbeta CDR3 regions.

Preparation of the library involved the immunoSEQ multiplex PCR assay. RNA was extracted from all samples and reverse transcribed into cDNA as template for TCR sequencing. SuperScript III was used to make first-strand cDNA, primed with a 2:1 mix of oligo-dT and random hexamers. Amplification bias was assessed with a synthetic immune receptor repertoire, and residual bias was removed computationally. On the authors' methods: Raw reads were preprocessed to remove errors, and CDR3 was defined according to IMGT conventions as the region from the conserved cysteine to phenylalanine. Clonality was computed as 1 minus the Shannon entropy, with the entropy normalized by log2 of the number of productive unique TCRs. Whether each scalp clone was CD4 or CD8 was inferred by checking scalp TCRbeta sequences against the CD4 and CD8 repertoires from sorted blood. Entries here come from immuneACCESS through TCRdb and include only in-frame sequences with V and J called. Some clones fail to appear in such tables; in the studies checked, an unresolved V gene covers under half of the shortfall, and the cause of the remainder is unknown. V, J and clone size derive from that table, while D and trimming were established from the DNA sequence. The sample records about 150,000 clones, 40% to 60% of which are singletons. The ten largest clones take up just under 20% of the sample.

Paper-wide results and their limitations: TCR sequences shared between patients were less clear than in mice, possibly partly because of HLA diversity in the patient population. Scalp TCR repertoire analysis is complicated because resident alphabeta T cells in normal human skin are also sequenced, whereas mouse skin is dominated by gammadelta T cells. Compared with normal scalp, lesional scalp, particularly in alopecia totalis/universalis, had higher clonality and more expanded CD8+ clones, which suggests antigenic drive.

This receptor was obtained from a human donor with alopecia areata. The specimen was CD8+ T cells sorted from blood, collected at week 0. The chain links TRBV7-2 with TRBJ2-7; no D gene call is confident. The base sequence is TGTGCCAGCAGCCCAAACTACGAGCAGTACTTC. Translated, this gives CASSPNYEQYF.